The 21 T cell receptor beta chains presented below share a single source sample, sequenced in a study of CD8+CD57+ T cells in acquired aplastic anemia. The use of genomic DNA as template underpinned the TCR beta VDJ and CDR3 profiling. TCRdb recomputed calls from the reads with MiXCR, one row per CDR3 protein. This sample has over 100,000 distinct CDR3 sequences; 41% occur once, and the top ten carry 6.5% to 10%. The sequencing sample was made of sorted CD4+, CD8+, or CD8+CD57+ T cells (not recorded which) from PBMCs. The receptor source for this set is a human donor in good health, serving as a control.

The genes are TRBV2 and TRBJ1-2, with 10 nucleotides matching TRBD1. The CDR3 contains 15 residues. Trimming removed 4 bases from V and 8 bases from J; junction bases left unmatched: 10. Germline loops: CDR1 SNHLY, CDR2 FYNNEI. CDR3 sequence: CASSGRDRGGSGYTF. The CDR3 nucleotides are TGTGCCAGCAGTGGAAGGGACAGGGGAGGTTCGGGCTACACCTTC.

There are a few counts of this clonotype. The CDR3: CAWSTANTEAFF. The CDR3 coding sequence is TGTGCCTGGAGTACAGCGAACACTGAAGCTTTCTTT. The chain uses TRBV30 and TRBJ1-1; D unresolved. Trimming pared 2 bases from V and 1 base from J, leaving 5 bases between. Germline V lookup: CDR1 GTSNPN, CDR2 SVGIG (reference sequence). The CDR3 consists of 12 residues.

This chain links TRBV5-1 with TRBJ2-1; TRBD2 aligns across 13 bases. This CDR3 spans 16 amino acids. J was trimmed by 2 bases and V by 3 bases; bases with no gene match: 2. The germline gives CDR1 SGHRS, CDR2 YFSETQ. The CDR3: CASSSGTSGAYNEQFF. The CDR3 region has the DNA TGCGCCAGCAGCTCTGGGACTAGCGGGGCCTACAATGAGCAGTTCTTC.

In its sample, this clonotype was seen a few times. The rearrangement uses TRBV5-4 and TRBJ2-7; tentatively, D is TRBD2 (5 bases). V was trimmed by 4 bases and J by 7 bases, leaving 18 bases between them. CDR1 and CDR2 from the germline V gene are SGHNT and YYREEE (reference sequence). This CDR3 is built from 14 residues. CDR3 sequence (DNA): TGTGCCAGCAGCAAACTAGGTCGGGTGGGGGAGCAGTACTTC. Translation: CASSKLGRVGEQYF. Full variable domain (missing parts from reference TRBV5-4 and TRBJ2-7): ETGVTQSPTHLIKTRGQQVTLRCSSQSGHNTVSWYQQALGQGPQFIFQYYREEENGRGNFPPRFSGLQFPNYSSELNVNALELDDSALYLCASSKLGRVGEQYFGPGTRLTVT.

This clonotype appeared many times. The genes are TRBV6-1 and TRBJ1-5, with D unclear. Trimming took off 6 bases at V and 5 bases at J, with 11 bases between the two ends. This CDR3 is 13 amino acids long. Looked up from germline, CDR1 is MNHNS and CDR2 is SASEGT. CDR3 residues: CASSADTDQPQHF. The CDR3 coding sequence is TGTGCCAGCAGCGCCGACACGGATCAGCCCCAGCATTTT.

This clonotype was observed many times. The chain combines TRBV7-9 with TRBJ2-5; perhaps D is TRBD1 or TRBD2 (5 bases each). The germline CDR1 and CDR2 sequences are SEHNR and FQNEAQ (reference sequence). V lost 5 bases and J 1 base, leaving 17 bases between the germline ends. The CDR3 is made up of 16 amino acids. The CDR3 DNA is TGTGCCAGCAGCCTCCCTGTGGACGGGGCCCAAGAGACCCAGTACTTC. This gives the protein CASSLPVDGAQETQYF.

The V and J genes are TRBV6-1 and TRBJ2-5; D is undetermined. Looked up from germline, CDR1 is MNHNS and CDR2 is SASEGT. Trimming pared 5 bases from V and 2 bases from J, leaving 18 bases between. The CDR3 totals 16 residues. The CDR3 spells CASSRTGRKLQETQYF. The CDR3 DNA reads TGTGCCAGCAGTCGGACCGGACGGAAACTTCAAGAGACCCAGTACTTC.

At least ten counts were recorded for this clonotype. The chain links TRBV19 to TRBJ2-7; 8 nucleotides align to TRBD1. The germline V gene encodes CDR1 LNHDA and CDR2 SQIVND (reference sequence). Trimming cost V 5 bases and J 0 bases; bases outside gene matches: 6. The CDR3 has 15 amino acids. The CDR3 nucleotides are TGTGCCAGTAGTTCCCTGGGACAGGCCTCCTACGAGCAGTACTTC. Translated, it gives CASSSLGQASYEQYF.

This clonotype appeared many times. V and J are TRBV20-1 and TRBJ1-3, with 7 bases matching TRBD1. The junction had 6 bases not matched to a gene; V was cut back by 6 bases and J by 4 bases. The CDR3 spans 13 residues. Germline CDR1 reads DFQATT; CDR2 reads SNEGSKA (reference sequence). CDR3 DNA: TGCAGTGCCCAGACAGGGACAGGAAACACCATATATTTT. Encoded protein: CSAQTGTGNTIYF.

The J gene is TRBJ2-3, the V gene TRBV25-1; possible D gene TRBD1, 6 bases. This CDR3 spans 14 amino acids. V was shortened by 3 bases and J by 2 bases, with 9 bases between the two germline ends. Germline lookup yields CDR1 MGHDK and CDR2 SYGVNS. CDR3: CASSDGTYTDTQYF. The CDR3 bases are TGTGCCAGCAGTGATGGGACATACACAGATACGCAGTATTTT. The full variable domain, completed using reference TRBV25-1 and TRBJ2-3, is EADIYQTPRYLVIGTGKKITLECSQTMGHDKMYWYQQDPGMELHLIHYSYGVNSTEKGDLSSESTVSRIRTEHFPLTLESARPSHTSQYLCASSDGTYTDTQYFGPGTRLTVL.

This clonotype was counted at least ten times. The chain employs TRBV19 and TRBJ2-7; 7 nucleotides line up with TRBD1. V gave up 3 bases and J gave up 2 bases; unmatched junction bases: 4. This CDR3 comprises 14 residues. Germline V gene sequence: CDR1 LNHDA, CDR2 SQIVND (reference sequence). The CDR3 region is CASSINRGPYEQYF. CDR3 nucleotides: TGTGCCAGTAGTATCAACAGGGGCCCCTACGAGCAGTACTTC.

The sample holds many counts of this clonotype. The chain joins TRBV18 to TRBJ1-4, with TRBD1 matching over 9 bases. Germline CDR1 KGHSH, CDR2 LQKENI. The CDR3 is 14 residues long. With V trimmed by 4 bases and J by 4 bases, 1 base remained unmatched. CDR3 amino acids: CASSRGQGNEKLFF. The CDR3 region has the DNA TGTGCCAGCTCACGGGGACAGGGTAATGAAAAACTGTTTTTT.

As DNA, the CDR3 is TGTGCCACCAGCAGAATTGGACAGGGGGTTGATACGCAGTATTTT. Protein: CATSRIGQGVDTQYF. This chain joins TRBV15 and TRBJ2-3, with 10 bases aligning to TRBD1. The germline V gene has CDR1 LNHNV and CDR2 YYDKDF (reference sequence). The CDR3 runs to 15 residues. The V and J ends lost 2 bases and 6 bases, in that order; junction bases with no gene match: 5.

Many counts were recorded for this clonotype. This rearrangement joins TRBV6-2 or TRBV6-3 to TRBJ1-2; no reliable D call. Trimming stripped 0 bases from V and 6 bases from J, with 8 bases between. The CDR3 loop spans 13 amino acids. The germline CDR1 and CDR2 sequences are MNHEY and SVGEGT. The CDR3 sequence is CASSYSTLDGYTF. The CDR3 nucleotides are TGTGCCAGCAGTTACTCGACACTGGATGGCTACACCTTC.

This clonotype showed up many times. The chain combines TRBV7-9 with TRBJ1-1; D might be TRBD1 (6 bases). The CDR3 has 16 amino acids. Trimming cost V 4 bases and J 4 bases, with 19 bases left between them. Germline loops: CDR1 SEHNR, CDR2 FQNEAQ (reference sequence). The DNA of the CDR3 is TGTGCCAGCAGCTCCGGGTTGGGTCAGGGGAGCACTGAAGCTTTCTTT. This gives the protein CASSSGLGQGSTEAFF.

This clonotype turned up a few times. The CDR3 loop is CASSQELGNKGKNEQFF. The CDR3 DNA reads as TGTGCCAGCAGCCAAGAACTCGGGAATAAAGGGAAGAATGAGCAGTTCTTC. The chain is built from TRBV3-1 and TRBJ2-1, with D tentatively TRBD2 (5 bases). The germline gives CDR1 LGHDT, CDR2 YNNKEL (reference sequence). The CDR3 runs 17 residues. Trimming pared 0 bases from V and 7 bases from J, leaving 19 bases between.

This clonotype was seen at least ten times. The V and J genes are TRBV19 and TRBJ1-3; possibly TRBD1 for D (6 bases). The V end lost 0 bases, the J end lost 4 bases, and 10 bases lay between the germline ends. CDR1 is LNHDA, CDR2 SQIVND, per germline (reference sequence). The CDR3 has 15 amino acids. CDR3 DNA: TGTGCCAGTAGTATAGATGGGACACGAGGAAACACCATATATTTT. Its translation: CASSIDGTRGNTIYF.

In regard to this clonotype: It may be a read error: a sequence one base away is much more abundant. Since the CDR3 does not end with the conserved phenylalanine or tryptophan, this likely comes from a read error. The chain couples TRBV6-1 to TRBJ1-1; D gene uncertain. Between the trimmed V and J ends, which lost 8 bases and 6 bases, there was a span of 7 bases. The CDR3 totals 10 residues. Germline CDR1 and CDR2: MNHNS and SASEGT. This CDR3 is CASFTPEAFL. The CDR3 DNA reads TGTGCCAGCTTTACGCCTGAAGCTTTCCTT.

The chain combines TRBV7-3 with TRBJ2-3; D remains ambiguous. Germline V gives CDR1 SGHTA, CDR2 FQGTGA. The CDR3 loop spans 15 amino acids. V gave up 4 bases and J gave up 2 bases, with 13 bases separating them. CDR3 in amino acids: CASSSRRSPTDTQYF. The CDR3 coding sequence is TGTGCCAGCAGCTCCCGACGGAGCCCCACAGATACGCAGTATTTT.

A few counts support this clonotype. A read error is possible here, since a much larger clone lies one base away. This sequence joins TRBV11-3 and TRBJ2-5; D might be TRBD2 (5 bases). This CDR3 spans 15 amino acids. The germline V gene has CDR1 SGHNT and CDR2 YENEEA. V lost 5 bases and J lost 3, with 16 bases in between. CDR3 bases: TGTGCCAGCAGCAAGAGGACTGGCTTGGAAGAGACCCAGTACTTC. It codes for CASSKRTGLEETQYF.

At least ten counts were recorded for this clonotype. The chain links TRBV19 to TRBJ2-7; 12 bases align to TRBD2. The junction had 8 bases not matched to a gene; V was cut back by 5 bases and J by 3 bases. Germline assignment: CDR1 LNHDA and CDR2 SQIVND (reference sequence). This CDR3 is built from 16 residues. The CDR3 here is CASSRAGTSGYYEQYF. The CDR3 DNA sequence: TGTGCCAGTAGTCGAGCCGGGACTAGCGGGTACTACGAGCAGTACTTC.